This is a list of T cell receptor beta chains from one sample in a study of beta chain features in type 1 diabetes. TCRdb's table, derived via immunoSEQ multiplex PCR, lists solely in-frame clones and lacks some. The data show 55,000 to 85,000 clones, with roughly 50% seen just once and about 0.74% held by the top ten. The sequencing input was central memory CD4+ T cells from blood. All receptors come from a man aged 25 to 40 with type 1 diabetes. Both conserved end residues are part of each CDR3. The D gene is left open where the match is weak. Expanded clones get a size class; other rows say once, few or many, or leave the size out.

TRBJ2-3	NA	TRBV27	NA	TGTGCCAGTCGGACTTTACATACGCAGTATTTT	CASRTLHTQYF
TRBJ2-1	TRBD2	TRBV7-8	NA	TGTGCCAGCAGCTCGGGGGAGGGCCGGCAGTTCTTC	CASSSGEGRQFF
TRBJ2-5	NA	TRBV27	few	TGTGCCAGAGCGGACAGCCCCGGGGAGACCCAGTACTTC	CARADSPGETQYF
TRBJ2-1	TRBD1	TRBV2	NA	TGTGCCAGTACCAGGGGGCGCGGGAATGAGCAGTTCTTC	CASTRGRGNEQFF
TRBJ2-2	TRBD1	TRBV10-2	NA	TGCGCCAGCGGCCGGACAGGGGGCGGAAGGAACACCGGGGAGCTGTTTTTT	CASGRTGGGRNTGELFF
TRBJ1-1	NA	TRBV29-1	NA	TGCAGCGTTGAAGGCTTCGGCACTGAAGCTTTCTTT	CSVEGFGTEAFF
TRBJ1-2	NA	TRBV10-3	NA	TGTGCCATCAGATCAGGGGTGGGCGGCTACACCTTC	CAIRSGVGGYTF
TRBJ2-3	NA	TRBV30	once	TGTGCCTGGAGTGTACGGGGGGATACGCAGTATTTT	CAWSVRGDTQYF
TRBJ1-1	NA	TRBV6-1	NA	TGTGCCAGCTCCAGGGAGGCGTACACTGAAGCTTTCTTT	CASSREAYTEAFF
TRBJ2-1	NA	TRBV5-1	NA	TGCGCCAGCAGCCGGGACACCGGCGGCTTGGAGCAGTTCTTC	CASSRDTGGLEQFF
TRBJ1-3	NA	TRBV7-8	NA	TGTGCCAGCAGCCAGGGCCCTGGAAACACCATATATTTT	CASSQGPGNTIYF
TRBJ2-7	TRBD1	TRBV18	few	TGTGCCAGCTCACCGAACAGGGGGCAGAGCGACGAGCAGTACTTC	CASSPNRGQSDEQYF
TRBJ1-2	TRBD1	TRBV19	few	TGTGCCAGTACCCGGGACAGGGGAAACTCTCCGGATGGCTACACCTTC	CASTRDRGNSPDGYTF
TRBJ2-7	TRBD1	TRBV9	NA	TGTGCCAGCAGCGTAGAAGGGGGGTGGGGGGACAGGGGCTACGAGCAGTACTTC	CASSVEGGWGDRGYEQYF
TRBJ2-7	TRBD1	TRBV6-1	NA	TGTGCCAGCAGTGGGACAGGGAAAAGGTACTTC	CASSGTGKRYF
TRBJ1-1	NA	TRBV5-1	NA	TGCGCCAGCAGCTTGGCTCCCGAGATGAACACTGAAGCTTTCTTT	CASSLAPEMNTEAFF
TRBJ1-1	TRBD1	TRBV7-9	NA	TGTGCCAGCAGCGCAGGGACAGTGAACACTGAAGCTTTCTTT	CASSAGTVNTEAFF
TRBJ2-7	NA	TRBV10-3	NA	TGTGCCACCAGGACAACCTACGAGCAGTACTTC	CATRTTYEQYF
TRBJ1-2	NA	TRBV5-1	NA	TGCGCCAGCAGCCCGGACGGGGGGGCGGATGGCTACACCTTC	CASSPDGGADGYTF
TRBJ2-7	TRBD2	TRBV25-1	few	TGTGCCAGCAGGAGTGGACTAGCGGGGGCCTACGAGCAGTACTTC	CASRSGLAGAYEQYF
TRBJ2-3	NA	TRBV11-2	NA	TGTGCCAGCAGCTTAGCCCCGGGTGGCACAGATACGCAGTATTTT	CASSLAPGGTDTQYF
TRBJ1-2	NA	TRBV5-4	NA	TGTGCCAGCAGCTTGGCCCGGGATGCGGGCTATGGCTACACCTTC	CASSLARDAGYGYTF
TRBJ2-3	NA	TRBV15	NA	TGTGCCACCAGCAGAGGGACGGGAGAAGAGGGTAGAGATACGCAGTATTTT	CATSRGTGEEGRDTQYF
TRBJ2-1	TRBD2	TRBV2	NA	TGTGCCAGCAGTGCGATGGCGGGAGGGGGCAATGAGCAGTTCTTC	CASSAMAGGGNEQFF
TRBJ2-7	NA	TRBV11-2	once	TGTGCCAGCAGCTTATCGGCGGCCGAGCAGTACTTC	CASSLSAAEQYF
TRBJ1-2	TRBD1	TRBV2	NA	TGTGCCAGCAGTGAAGCCACGACAGGGAGGAATGGCTACACCTTC	CASSEATTGRNGYTF
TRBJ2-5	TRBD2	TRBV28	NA	TGTGCCAGCAGTCCCGCACTAGCGGGAGTCCGAGAGACCCAGTACTTC	CASSPALAGVRETQYF
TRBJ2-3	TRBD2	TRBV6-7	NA	TGTGCCAGCAATATAGCGGGGGGAGGAGCAGATACGCAGTATTTT	CASNIAGGGADTQYF
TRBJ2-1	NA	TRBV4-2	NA	TGTGCCAGCAGCCAAGACAGTGGCTACAATGAGCAGTTCTTC	CASSQDSGYNEQFF
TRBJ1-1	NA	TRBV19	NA	TGTGCCAGTAGCCCTCTTAGGAGGATGAACACTGAAGCTTTCTTT	CASSPLRRMNTEAFF
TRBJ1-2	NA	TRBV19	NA	TGTGCCAGTAGTTCCCAGGGCGGGACCCATGGCTACACCTTC	CASSSQGGTHGYTF
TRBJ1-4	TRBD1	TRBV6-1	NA	TGTGCCAGCAGTGAAGACCCGGCCGGGACAGGCATTAATGAAAAACTGTTTTTT	CASSEDPAGTGINEKLFF
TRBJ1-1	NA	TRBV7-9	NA	TGTGCCAGCAGCTTGGTGTGGGACTTTGAAGCTTTCTTT	CASSLVWDFEAFF
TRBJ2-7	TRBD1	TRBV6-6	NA	TGTGCCAGCAGTTACGACAGGGACCGCTACGAGCAGTACTTC	CASSYDRDRYEQYF
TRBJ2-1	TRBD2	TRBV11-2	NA	TGTGCCAGCAGCTTAGATCGACAGCTAGCGGGAGGATTTGAGCAGTTCTTC	CASSLDRQLAGGFEQFF
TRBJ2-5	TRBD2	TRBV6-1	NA	TGTGCCAGCAGTGGACTAGCGTACCAAGAGACCCAGTACTTC	CASSGLAYQETQYF
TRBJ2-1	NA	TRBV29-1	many	TGCAGCGTTAGGCGGATCGGCACTAGCCTCAATGAGCAGTTCTTC	CSVRRIGTSLNEQFF
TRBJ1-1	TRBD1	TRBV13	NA	TGTGCCAGCAGCTTCAGGGGGGTCGCTGAAGCTTTCTTT	CASSFRGVAEAFF
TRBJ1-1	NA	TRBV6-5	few	TGTGCCAGCAAACAGGGCTGGAACACTGAAGCTTTCTTT	CASKQGWNTEAFF
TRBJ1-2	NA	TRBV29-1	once	TGCAGCGTTGTACCTATCCGTGGCTATGGCTACACCTTC	CSVVPIRGYGYTF
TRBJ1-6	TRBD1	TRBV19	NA	TGTGCCAGCCAACAGGGGGACTATAATTCACCCCTCCACTTT	CASQQGDYNSPLHF
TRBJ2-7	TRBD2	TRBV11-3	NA	TGTGCCAGCAGCTCCCCTGGCTGGACGGGGGGCGAGCAGTACTTC	CASSSPGWTGGEQYF